Sequencing of this T cell receptor beta chain was carried out in a study of T cells in Graves' hyperthyroidism and ophthalmopathy. Whole-study results and caveats: Most clonotypes that expanded in the thyroid above 0.001 also showed up in blood.

This clonotype was seen at least ten times. Its antigen remains unknown. Exclusion of a patient resulted from uncontrolled infection, other autoimmune disease, pregnancy or lactation. V was trimmed by 6 bases and J by 12 bases, leaving 12 bases between them. The CDR3 is made up of 12 amino acids. Germline CDR1 reads MDHEN; CDR2 reads SYDVKM. RNA transcripts served as the template for amplifying TCR beta CDR3 regions. The HTBI set primed first-round TCR CDR3 RT-PCR. MiXCR, run by TCRdb on the multiplex PCR reads, gives a single entry per CDR3 protein. The repertoire consists of 400,000 or so distinct CDR3 sequences, with approximately 14% occurring once and the leading ten covering 15% to 20%.

This clonotype was obtained from a young woman with Graves' ophthalmopathy. The chain uses TRBV28 and TRBJ1-6; no definite D call. Sequencing was performed on blood. The CDR3 protein is CASRIRWEPLHF. DNA for the CDR3: TGTGCCAGCAGAATCCGGTGGGAACCCCTCCACTTT.